This TCR beta chain came from a study of CD8 T cells in Susac syndrome. The overall study: Treatment at blood withdrawal was none, corticosteroids, or intravenous immunoglobulin alone in Susac syndrome patients.

In the case of this clonotype: Its antigen is undetermined.

Study results and caveats: Peak Susac CD8+ clonal expansion occurred in TEMRA cells and active patients.

An amount of RNA that ranged from roughly 0.5 to 1 ug was reverse transcribed with random hexamers. An immunoSEQ multiplex PCR amplified TCR beta CDR3 over 54 Vbeta and 13 Jbeta. In TCRdb, the immunoSEQ multiplex PCR reads were re-called with MiXCR into one record per CDR3 protein. This table has some 200,000 distinct CDR3 sequences, around 93% appearing once. The J segment lost 0 bases and the V segment lost 3 bases, leaving 17 bases of the junction unmatched. CDR3 length equals 21 residues. Germline CDR1 LGHDT, CDR2 YNNKEL (reference sequence). Susac syndrome patients met recently defined diagnostic criteria for definite or probable disease.

The TCR was taken from a human donor with Susac syndrome. Sequencing was performed on CD8+ T cells from PBMCs. The chain employs TRBV3-1 and TRBJ2-2, with 9 bases that match TRBD1. CDR3 in amino acids: CASSHRAGTGKIIANTGELFF. The CDR3 nucleotides read TGTGCCAGCAGCCACCGAGCCGGGACAGGGAAAATTATCGCGAACACCGGGGAGCTGTTTTTT.